This is a list of T cell receptor beta chains from one sample in a study of shared clonotypes between healthy human individuals. Libraries were prepared by immunoSEQ multiplex PCR; TCRdb keeps only in-frame clonotypes and omits some of them. The table shows millions of clones, with over 85% occurring only once. The specimen was naive CD8+ T cells sorted from blood. The receptors originated from a man younger than 30 in good health. Both conserved end residues are part of each CDR3. A D gene is named only where the DNA matches it firmly. Clone size is stated in some rows and not others, as once, few, many or a class when expanded.

d_call: -; j_call: TRBJ2-1; v_call: TRBV2; clone_size: -; cdr3_aa: CASSGEGRGEQFF; cdr3_nt: TGTGCCAGCAGTGGAGAGGGACGCGGTGAGCAGTTCTTC
d_call: -; j_call: TRBJ2-7; v_call: TRBV4-3; clone_size: -; cdr3_aa: CASSQDFQGPYEQYF; cdr3_nt: TGCGCCAGCAGCCAAGATTTTCAGGGCCCCTACGAGCAGTACTTC
d_call: -; j_call: TRBJ1-2; v_call: TRBV10-3; clone_size: -; cdr3_aa: CAIESGGGDGYTF; cdr3_nt: TGTGCCATCGAGTCGGGGGGTGGCGATGGCTACACCTTC
d_call: -; j_call: TRBJ1-2; v_call: TRBV4-2; clone_size: -; cdr3_aa: CASSQDRANYGYTF; cdr3_nt: TGTGCCAGCAGCCAAGACAGGGCAAACTATGGCTACACCTTC
d_call: -; j_call: TRBJ2-7; v_call: TRBV4-3; clone_size: -; cdr3_aa: CASSQETGPAGSYEQYF; cdr3_nt: TGCGCCAGCAGCCAAGAAACCGGGCCAGCGGGCTCCTACGAGCAGTACTTC
d_call: -; j_call: TRBJ1-6; v_call: TRBV4-3; clone_size: -; cdr3_aa: CASSARQSSYNSPLHF; cdr3_nt: TGCGCCAGCAGCGCCCGACAGAGCTCCTATAATTCACCCCTCCACTTT
d_call: TRBD1; j_call: TRBJ1-3; v_call: TRBV2; clone_size: once; cdr3_aa: CASSEAPTGGGNTIYF; cdr3_nt: TGTGCCAGCAGTGAAGCACCGACAGGGGGCGGAAACACCATATATTTT
d_call: TRBD2; j_call: TRBJ2-7; v_call: TRBV19; clone_size: -; cdr3_aa: CASSLGLAVTYEQYF; cdr3_nt: TGTGCCAGTAGCCTCGGACTAGCGGTTACCTACGAGCAGTACTTC
d_call: -; j_call: TRBJ1-6; v_call: TRBV6-5; clone_size: -; cdr3_aa: CASSYGDNSYNSPLHF; cdr3_nt: TGTGCCAGCAGTTACGGCGACAACTCCTATAATTCACCCCTCCACTTT
d_call: -; j_call: TRBJ1-5; v_call: TRBV4-1; clone_size: -; cdr3_aa: CASSQDRYSDNQPQHF; cdr3_nt: TGCGCCAGCAGCCAAGATAGGTACAGTGACAATCAGCCCCAGCATTTT
d_call: -; j_call: TRBJ1-4; v_call: TRBV4-1; clone_size: once; cdr3_aa: CASSQHPATNEKLFF; cdr3_nt: TGCGCCAGCAGCCAACACCCCGCAACTAATGAAAAACTGTTTTTT
d_call: TRBD2; j_call: TRBJ2-1; v_call: TRBV19; clone_size: -; cdr3_aa: CASSIDGLAGNEQFF; cdr3_nt: TGTGCCAGTAGTATAGATGGGCTAGCGGGGAATGAGCAGTTCTTC
d_call: -; j_call: TRBJ1-3; v_call: TRBV9; clone_size: -; cdr3_aa: CASSLPPQGRSGNTIYF; cdr3_nt: TGTGCCAGCAGCCTACCCCCCCAGGGACGCTCTGGAAACACCATATATTTT
d_call: TRBD1; j_call: TRBJ2-5; v_call: TRBV6-5; clone_size: -; cdr3_aa: CASSYAGTEETQYF; cdr3_nt: TGTGCCAGCAGTTACGCTGGGACAGAAGAGACCCAGTACTTC
d_call: -; j_call: TRBJ1-2; v_call: TRBV30; clone_size: -; cdr3_aa: CAWSLDSGGGYTF; cdr3_nt: TGTGCCTGGAGTTTGGACAGTGGAGGTGGCTACACCTTC
d_call: -; j_call: TRBJ1-4; v_call: TRBV5-1; clone_size: -; cdr3_aa: CASRETGLTNEKLFF; cdr3_nt: TGCGCCAGCAGAGAGACAGGTCTAACTAATGAAAAACTGTTTTTT
d_call: -; j_call: TRBJ2-3; v_call: TRBV5-6; clone_size: -; cdr3_aa: CASSQSSHADTQYF; cdr3_nt: TGTGCCAGCAGCCAGAGCAGTCATGCAGATACGCAGTATTTT
d_call: TRBD1; j_call: TRBJ2-7; v_call: TRBV7-2; clone_size: -; cdr3_aa: CASSPHSGTGDYEQYF; cdr3_nt: TGTGCCAGCAGCCCTCATTCCGGGACAGGGGACTACGAGCAGTACTTC
d_call: -; j_call: TRBJ1-1; v_call: TRBV19; clone_size: -; cdr3_aa: CASSMREWGNTEAFF; cdr3_nt: TGTGCCAGTAGTATGAGGGAGTGGGGGAACACTGAAGCTTTCTTT
d_call: -; j_call: TRBJ1-1; v_call: TRBV30; clone_size: -; cdr3_aa: CAGGKNTEAFF; cdr3_nt: TGTGCGGGGGGAAAGAACACTGAAGCTTTCTTT
d_call: -; j_call: TRBJ2-2; v_call: TRBV5-8; clone_size: -; cdr3_aa: CASSLEPQGSDTNTGELFF; cdr3_nt: TGTGCCAGCAGCTTGGAGCCCCAGGGGAGCGACACAAACACCGGGGAGCTGTTTTTT
d_call: -; j_call: TRBJ1-2; v_call: TRBV6-1; clone_size: -; cdr3_aa: CASSDLVVFGGNYGYTF; cdr3_nt: TGTGCCAGCAGTGATTTAGTCGTCTTTGGGGGTAACTATGGCTACACCTTC
d_call: TRBD2; j_call: TRBJ2-3; v_call: TRBV7-8; clone_size: -; cdr3_aa: CASSATLAGGPTDTQYF; cdr3_nt: TGTGCCAGCAGCGCGACGCTAGCGGGGGGGCCCACAGATACGCAGTATTTT
d_call: -; j_call: TRBJ2-7; v_call: TRBV7-2; clone_size: -; cdr3_aa: CASSLNGYEQYF; cdr3_nt: TGTGCCAGCAGCTTGAACGGTTACGAGCAGTACTTC
d_call: TRBD1; j_call: TRBJ2-7; v_call: TRBV30; clone_size: -; cdr3_aa: CACWTGVGYEQYF; cdr3_nt: TGTGCCTGCTGGACAGGGGTCGGTTACGAGCAGTACTTC
d_call: -; j_call: TRBJ1-1; v_call: TRBV2; clone_size: -; cdr3_aa: CASSERVGDTEAFF; cdr3_nt: TGTGCCAGCAGTGAAAGGGTAGGCGACACTGAAGCTTTCTTT
d_call: -; j_call: TRBJ1-1; v_call: TRBV27; clone_size: -; cdr3_aa: CASSLSPGGGTEAFF; cdr3_nt: TGTGCCAGCAGTTTATCACCCGGGGGAGGAACTGAAGCTTTCTTT
d_call: -; j_call: TRBJ1-4; v_call: TRBV30; clone_size: many; cdr3_aa: CAWTRDASNEKLFF; cdr3_nt: TGTGCCTGGACAAGGGACGCCAGTAATGAAAAACTGTTTTTT
d_call: -; j_call: TRBJ2-1; v_call: TRBV7-9; clone_size: -; cdr3_aa: CASSSAMSYNEQFF; cdr3_nt: TGTGCCAGCAGCTCCGCGATGTCCTACAATGAGCAGTTCTTC
d_call: TRBD2; j_call: TRBJ2-1; v_call: TRBV7-2; clone_size: -; cdr3_aa: CASSLYASGLSYNEQFF; cdr3_nt: TGTGCCAGCAGCTTATACGCTAGCGGACTATCCTACAATGAGCAGTTCTTC
d_call: TRBD2; j_call: TRBJ2-7; v_call: TRBV6-5; clone_size: few; cdr3_aa: CASSRSGRAGEQYF; cdr3_nt: TGTGCCAGCAGTAGAAGCGGGAGGGCGGGCGAGCAGTACTTC
d_call: TRBD2; j_call: TRBJ2-7; v_call: TRBV5-6; clone_size: -; cdr3_aa: CASSSRLAGGLSEQYF; cdr3_nt: TGTGCCAGCAGCTCTCGACTAGCGGGGGGGCTCAGCGAGCAGTACTTC
d_call: -; j_call: TRBJ1-2; v_call: TRBV15; clone_size: -; cdr3_aa: CATSSRDISNYGYTF; cdr3_nt: TGTGCCACCAGCAGCCGGGACATATCTAACTATGGCTACACCTTC
d_call: -; j_call: TRBJ2-2; v_call: TRBV10-2; clone_size: -; cdr3_aa: CASSVGATNTGELFF; cdr3_nt: TGCGCCAGCAGTGTCGGTGCGACGAACACCGGGGAGCTGTTTTTT
d_call: -; j_call: TRBJ2-1; v_call: TRBV4-1; clone_size: -; cdr3_aa: CASSPPWDNEQFF; cdr3_nt: TGCGCCAGCAGTCCGCCGTGGGATAATGAGCAGTTCTTC
d_call: -; j_call: TRBJ2-2; v_call: TRBV13; clone_size: -; cdr3_aa: CASRPGSGELFF; cdr3_nt: TGTGCCAGCAGGCCGGGGAGCGGGGAGCTGTTTTTT
d_call: -; j_call: TRBJ1-5; v_call: TRBV6-6; clone_size: -; cdr3_aa: CASGVDSNQPQHF; cdr3_nt: TGTGCCAGCGGCGTAGATAGCAATCAGCCCCAGCATTTT
d_call: -; j_call: TRBJ2-7; v_call: TRBV4-3; clone_size: -; cdr3_aa: CASSQGGSANYEQYF; cdr3_nt: TGCGCCAGCAGCCAAGGGGGCTCGGCGAACTACGAGCAGTACTTC
d_call: -; j_call: TRBJ2-7; v_call: TRBV6-5; clone_size: -; cdr3_aa: CASSERTSYEQYF; cdr3_nt: TGTGCCAGCAGTGAACGGACATCCTACGAGCAGTACTTC
d_call: TRBD1; j_call: TRBJ2-5; v_call: TRBV7-8; clone_size: -; cdr3_aa: CASSLAGAWTGIQETQYF; cdr3_nt: TGTGCCAGCAGCTTAGCGGGGGCCTGGACAGGGATTCAAGAGACCCAGTACTTC
d_call: TRBD2; j_call: TRBJ2-5; v_call: TRBV5-4; clone_size: -; cdr3_aa: CASSLEVAGAPETQYF; cdr3_nt: TGTGCCAGCAGCTTGGAGGTAGCGGGGGCCCCAGAGACCCAGTACTTC
d_call: -; j_call: TRBJ1-2; v_call: TRBV2; clone_size: once; cdr3_aa: CASSNPSLTISYGYTF; cdr3_nt: TGTGCCAGCAGTAACCCTTCCCTCACCATAAGCTATGGCTACACCTTC
d_call: TRBD1; j_call: TRBJ1-1; v_call: TRBV5-1; clone_size: -; cdr3_aa: CASRPRTGQNTEAFF; cdr3_nt: TGCGCCAGCAGACCCCGGACAGGGCAGAACACTGAAGCTTTCTTT
d_call: TRBD1; j_call: TRBJ2-7; v_call: TRBV5-1; clone_size: few; cdr3_aa: CASSSGTAYEQYF; cdr3_nt: TGCGCCAGCAGCTCCGGGACAGCCTACGAGCAGTACTTC
d_call: TRBD1; j_call: TRBJ1-2; v_call: TRBV14; clone_size: -; cdr3_aa: CASSPFLTGTYGYTF; cdr3_nt: TGTGCCAGCAGCCCGTTTTTGACAGGGACCTATGGCTACACCTTC
d_call: TRBD2; j_call: TRBJ2-7; v_call: TRBV5-4; clone_size: -; cdr3_aa: CASSQRLAGNYEQYF; cdr3_nt: TGTGCCAGCAGCCAGCGACTAGCGGGGAACTACGAGCAGTACTTC
d_call: TRBD1; j_call: TRBJ2-5; v_call: TRBV13; clone_size: -; cdr3_aa: CASSFRTGQETQYF; cdr3_nt: TGTGCCAGCAGCTTCCGGACAGGACAAGAGACCCAGTACTTC